This entry features one TCR beta chain sequence. Its binding antigen is unknown. It has no much larger one-base neighbor in the sample; base qualities were not kept. According to the study, the label for this sample's treatment or condition signals: allogeneic hematopoietic cell transplantation with graft depleted of TCRalphabeta T cells and CD19 B cells. The children who served as transplant recipients had been given grafts of TCRalphabeta/CD19-depleted allogeneic hematopoietic cells. The data stem from a study of T-cell reconstitution after alpha-beta-depleted transplantation in children (dated by TCRdb to the mid-2010s). Turning to the overall study: The study quantitatively tracked T-cell immune reconstitution after TCRalphabeta/CD19-depleted allogeneic hematopoietic cell transplantation in children using TCR repertoire profiling. What the authors observed across the whole study: About two months after transplant, the apparently early recovery of alphabetaT-cell counts reportedly depended on just several hundred clones that had expanded rapidly and came from non-depleted graft cells. The frequencies of hyperexpanded clones fell over the following months, and after one year, T-cell counts and TCRbeta diversity were mostly attributed to newly produced T cells. In some patients, high TCRbeta diversity at day 60 was attributed to recipient T cells and intrathymic progenitors that had survived conditioning.

V is pared back by 3 bases and J by 3 bases, with 12 bases lying between the germline termini. CDR1 and CDR2, per the germline V gene (reference sequence), are LNHNV and YYDKDF. Taken from cysteine to phenylalanine, the CDR3 has 15 residues. Kept here is only the CDR3 DNA, which spans 45 bases and is read in frame from base 1. The protocol used for the library was PCR. Instrument used: Illumina HiSeq 2500. Molecular barcoding was employed in the preparation of TCR libraries, with unique molecular identifiers being used to normalize TCRbeta repertoire quantification. TCRdb applied fastp at Q25 and MiXCR to the public reads, then kept only in-frame beta chains. For every CDR3 protein sequence, its rows merge into one entry that carries the most common genes and DNA. The sample contains 250,000 or so distinct CDR3 sequences, roughly a quarter of them found a single time. Jointly, the top ten make up roughly 5% of the sample.

This clonotype was sampled from a female patient under 10 years old who had a stem cell transplant for congenital amegakaryocytic thrombocytopenia, so the T cells may come from the graft donor. The material sequenced was PBMCs, mostly from graft donor cells, taken 360 days after TCRalphabeta/CD19-depleted stem cell transplant. The chain was built from TRBV15 and TRBJ2-4, with TRBD1 tentatively as D gene (5 bases match). The sequenced DNA is TGTGCCACCAGCAGCAGGGTGGGAAGCAAAAACATTCAGTACTTC. Its translation is CATSSRVGSKNIQYF.